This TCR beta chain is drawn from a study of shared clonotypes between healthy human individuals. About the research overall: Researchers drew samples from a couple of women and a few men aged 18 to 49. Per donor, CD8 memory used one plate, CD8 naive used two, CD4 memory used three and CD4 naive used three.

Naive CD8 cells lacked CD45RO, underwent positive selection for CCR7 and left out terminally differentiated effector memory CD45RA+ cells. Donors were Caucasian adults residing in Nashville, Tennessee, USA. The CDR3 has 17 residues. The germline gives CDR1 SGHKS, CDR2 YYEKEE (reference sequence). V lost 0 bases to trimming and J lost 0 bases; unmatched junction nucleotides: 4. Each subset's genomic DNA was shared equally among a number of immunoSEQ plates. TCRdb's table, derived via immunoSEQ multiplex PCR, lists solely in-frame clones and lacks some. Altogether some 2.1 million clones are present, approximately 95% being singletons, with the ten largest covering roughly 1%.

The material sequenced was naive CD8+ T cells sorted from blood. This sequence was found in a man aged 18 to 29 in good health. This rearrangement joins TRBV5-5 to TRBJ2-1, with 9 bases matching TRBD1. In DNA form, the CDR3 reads TGTGCCAGCAGCTTGGCACAGACAGGGGGCTCCTACAATGAGCAGTTCTTC. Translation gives CASSLAQTGGSYNEQFF. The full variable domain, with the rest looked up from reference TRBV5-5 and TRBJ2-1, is DAGVTQSPTHLIKTRGQQVTLRCSPISGHKSVSWYQQVLGQGPQFIFQYYEKEERGRGNFPDRFSARQFPNYSSELNVNALLLGDSALYLCASSLAQTGGSYNEQFFGPGTRLTVL.